Listed below are T cell receptor beta chains from one sample, sequenced in a study of human T cells and chemical hapten exposure. TCRdb reprocessed the RACE reads via MiXCR and lists one record per CDR3 protein. This table has 80,000 to 95,000 distinct CDR3 sequences, 11% appearing once. The source material was whole blood, sampled in connection with sensitization to the hapten diphenylcyclopropenone (DPC). These receptors were collected from a man aged 35 to 55 with alopecia areata. Some clones in this sample may be carry-over from other donors' samples. CDR3s include the opening cysteine and the closing phenylalanine or tryptophan.

V gene,CDR3 length,CDR3 protein
TRBV27,15,CASSLQTSSPGELFF
TRBV7-2,15,CASSLSATSGDTQYF
TRBV9,15,CASTQGTEYTGELFF
TRBV7-2,17,CASSLGGQGARNQPQHF
TRBV20-1,13,CSAKTGPDYGYTF
TRBV7-6,11,CASSLGQGQYF
TRBV7-2,14,CASRLDRALNIQYF
TRBV11-2,17,CASSLFLGTGGKETQYF
TRBV5-1,16,CASSRPRRHMNTEAFF
TRBV5-1,17,CASSPLLAGGSQETQYF
TRBV18,16,CASSPLAAWSTDTQYF
TRBV5-4,13,CASSWGVSDTQYF
TRBV19,15,CASSNGGSSSNEQFF
TRBV20-1,13,CSARDSTTNEQFF
TRBV18,13,CASSQAWGQPQHF
TRBV18,13,CASSRDTTYEQYF